This TCR beta chain originates from a study of shared clonotypes between healthy human individuals. Study details: Per donor, CD8 memory used one plate, CD8 naive used two, CD4 memory used three and CD4 naive used three.

This clone was seen just once. Deep was the level used in running the assay. Sequencing used immunoSEQ multiplex PCR; TCRdb keeps in-frame clones, though not all of them. The sample records millions of clones, 85% to 95% being singletons. Caucasian adults residing in Nashville, Tennessee made up all the donors. The authors divided CD4+ cells into CD45RA+ naive and CD45RA-negative memory subsets. Material: naive CD4+ T cells sorted from blood. Subset described: CD45RA+ positively selected. The TCR comes from a man aged 18 to 30 in good health.

CDR3 sequence (DNA): TGTGCCAGTAGTATAGGCCCTACAGGGACCTCGCATGGCTACACCTTC. It is translated as CASSIGPTGTSHGYTF. The chain uses TRBV19 and TRBJ1-2; the D gene is possibly TRBD1 (6 bases). This CDR3 region has 16 residues. V was cut by 1 base and J by 6 bases, with 18 bases left in between. CDR1 LNHDA and CDR2 SQIVND come from the germline V gene (reference sequence).